The clone carrying this TCR beta chain has ten or more counts. Its antigen remains unidentified. These data originate in a study of T cells after posttransplantation cyclophosphamide. General observations from the study: After PTCy, TRB diversity resembled that of CNI/methotrexate controls.

The V gene end was trimmed by 3 bases and the J gene end by 1 base; junction bases not matched to a gene: 0. The CDR3 totals 15 residues. From germline, CDR1 is LNHNV and CDR2 YYDKDF (reference sequence). Some clones are missing from TCRdb's copy, which holds only in-frame ones; the method was immunoSEQ multiplex PCR. This sample carries around 34,000 clones and no singletons, and 6.7% goes to the top ten. Sequenced material: PBMCs. V usage is TRBV15 and J usage is TRBJ2-7, with TRBD2 identical over 13 bases. The clonotype was recovered from a woman between 45 and 65 years old in good health and a related stem cell transplant donor. The CDR3 is CATSRGLAGSYEQYF. DNA for the CDR3: TGTGCCACCAGCAGGGGACTAGCGGGATCCTACGAGCAGTACTTC. Drawing the rest from reference TRBV15 and TRBJ2-7, the complete variable domain is DAMVIQNPRYQVTQFGKPVTLSCSQTLNHNVMYWYQQKSSQAPKLLFHYYDKDFNNEADTPDNFQSRRPNTSFCFLDIRSPGLGDTAMYLCATSRGLAGSYEQYFGPGTRLTVT.